This is a list of T cell receptor beta chains from one sample in a study of T cell clones after liver transplantation. Generated by immunoSEQ multiplex PCR, the TCRdb table keeps only in-frame clones and is missing some. The sample holds under 55,000 clones, less than 90% seen once. Sample: CD8+ T cells from blood, taken 12 months after liver transplant. Receptors originate from a human patient who received a liver transplant. Among the T cells, some may be from the graft donor. Each CDR3 is given with its conserved first and last residue. Fields, in order: D gene, J gene, V gene, clone size, CDR3 protein, CDR3 DNA. D genes are given only for firm matches. Not all rows give a size; the values are once, few, many and, for expanded clones, a class.

TRBD1 | TRBJ2-2 | TRBV7-9 | - | CASSLRGPSNTGELFF | TGTGCCAGCAGCTTAAGGGGGCCCTCGAACACCGGGGAGCTGTTTTTT
TRBD2 | TRBJ2-7 | TRBV6-5 | - | CASSYSGTSGYEQYF | TGTGCCAGCAGTTACTCCGGGACTAGCGGATACGAGCAGTACTTC
TRBD1 | TRBJ2-5 | TRBV5-6 | - | CASSLYRGSVQETQYF | TGTGCCAGCAGCCTGTACAGGGGATCGGTACAAGAGACCCAGTACTTC
TRBD1 | TRBJ2-1 | TRBV6-6 | - | CASSPTGGNEQFF | TGTGCCAGCAGCCCGACAGGGGGCAATGAGCAGTTCTTC
TRBD1 | TRBJ2-3 | TRBV7-9 | - | CASSSTGGFADTQYF | TGTGCCAGCAGCTCGACAGGGGGCTTCGCAGATACGCAGTATTTT
TRBD1 | TRBJ2-7 | TRBV30 | - | CAWSEGTGVYEQYF | TGTGCCTGGAGTGAAGGGACAGGCGTCTACGAGCAGTACTTC
- | TRBJ1-1 | TRBV9 | many | CASSVGAGADTEAFF | TGTGCCAGCAGCGTAGGGGCAGGGGCCGACACTGAAGCTTTCTTT
TRBD1 | TRBJ2-5 | TRBV10-2 | - | CASSASGQSEQETQYF | TGCGCCAGCAGTGCCTCGGGACAGAGCGAGCAAGAGACCCAGTACTTC
TRBD1 | TRBJ1-1 | TRBV7-8 | - | CASTLGAGGTEAFF | TGTGCCAGCACCCTAGGGGCAGGGGGCACTGAAGCTTTCTTT
- | TRBJ1-2 | TRBV5-6 | few | CASRGCGGWGGYTF | TGTGCCAGCAGAGGGTGCGGCGGCTGGGGGGGCTACACCTTC
- | TRBJ2-7 | TRBV6-6 | - | CASRPVGFGEQYF | TGTGCCAGCAGGCCCGTAGGTTTCGGCGAGCAGTACTTC
- | TRBJ2-7 | TRBV6-5 | few | CASSSGLSGEQYF | TGTGCCAGCAGTTCCGGACTCTCGGGCGAGCAGTACTTC
TRBD1 | TRBJ2-7 | TRBV7-9 | - | CASSSTDRVHPYEQYF | TGTGCCAGCAGCTCCACAGACAGGGTCCACCCCTACGAGCAGTACTTC
TRBD1 | TRBJ2-3 | TRBV6-6 | - | CASSYFMTGGEDTQYF | TGTGCCAGCAGTTACTTTATGACAGGGGGTGAAGATACGCAGTATTTT
- | TRBJ2-5 | TRBV5-4 | - | CASNQVPQETQYF | TGTGCCAGCAATCAGGTTCCCCAAGAGACCCAGTACTTC
- | TRBJ2-7 | TRBV7-8 | - | CASSLGPNYEQYF | TGTGCCAGCAGCCTGGGACCAAACTACGAGCAGTACTTC
- | TRBJ1-1 | TRBV9 | - | CASSVDMNTEAFF | TGTGCCAGCAGCGTGGACATGAACACTGAAGCTTTCTTT
TRBD1 | TRBJ1-2 | TRBV19 | - | CASSPGTGGLGYTF | TGTGCCAGTAGCCCAGGGACAGGGGGCCTAGGCTACACCTTC
TRBD1 | TRBJ2-7 | TRBV9 | - | CASSFAPSGGSEQYF | TGTGCCAGCAGCTTTGCCCCCTCAGGGGGCAGCGAGCAGTACTTC
- | TRBJ1-5 | TRBV6-5 | medium-sized | CASSYAREGQPQHF | TGTGCCAGCAGTTACGCCAGGGAGGGACAGCCCCAGCATTTT
- | TRBJ1-1 | TRBV11-2 | - | CASSSPPEGQWLNTEAFF | TGTGCCAGCAGCTCACCCCCCGAGGGGCAGTGGCTGAACACTGAAGCTTTCTTT
- | TRBJ2-1 | TRBV9 | once | CASSVELEVEQFF | TGTGCCAGCAGCGTAGAACTAGAGGTTGAGCAGTTCTTC
- | TRBJ2-1 | TRBV5-1 | - | CASSLGMADEQFF | TGCGCCAGCAGCTTGGGAATGGCCGATGAGCAGTTCTTC
TRBD1 | TRBJ2-7 | TRBV6-6 | - | CASSYLDRDIYEQYF | TGTGCCAGCAGTTATTTGGACAGGGATATCTACGAGCAGTACTTC
- | TRBJ1-1 | TRBV7-9 | - | CASSLGGITEAFF | TGTGCCAGCAGCTTAGGCGGGATCACTGAAGCTTTCTTT
- | TRBJ1-4 | TRBV7-9 | - | CASSSAGALFF | TGTGCCAGCAGCTCGGCGGGGGCACTGTTTTTT
- | TRBJ1-4 | TRBV28 | - | CASSLITANEKLFF | TGTGCCAGCAGTTTGATTACAGCTAATGAAAAACTGTTTTTT
- | TRBJ2-1 | TRBV4-3 | - | CASSLTRNEQFF | TGCGCCAGCAGCTTAACCCGAAATGAGCAGTTCTTC
- | TRBJ1-2 | TRBV5-6 | - | CASTDQGTGYTF | TGTGCCAGCACCGACCAAGGGACGGGCTACACCTTC
- | TRBJ2-1 | TRBV9 | - | CASNEGGSPHNEQFF | TGTGCCAGCAACGAGGGGGGGAGTCCCCACAATGAGCAGTTCTTC
- | TRBJ2-7 | TRBV2 | - | CASRTAGDHEQYF | TGTGCCAGCAGGACCGCAGGGGACCACGAGCAGTACTTC
TRBD2 | TRBJ2-1 | TRBV4-1 | - | CASSQGLGGSRSYNEQFF | TGCGCCAGCAGCCAAGGGTTGGGCGGGAGTAGGTCCTACAATGAGCAGTTCTTC
TRBD1 | TRBJ2-7 | TRBV28 | - | CASSLSQGAYEQYF | TGTGCCAGCAGTTTATCACAGGGGGCCTACGAGCAGTACTTC
- | TRBJ2-7 | TRBV7-2 | - | CASSRTISSYEQYF | TGTGCCAGCAGTCGGACGATCAGCTCCTACGAGCAGTACTTC
TRBD2 | TRBJ2-3 | TRBV27 | - | CASRIAGGPDTQYF | TGTGCCAGCAGAATAGCGGGAGGGCCGGATACGCAGTATTTT
- | TRBJ2-1 | TRBV7-6 | - | CASSLLILDEQFF | TGTGCCAGCAGCTTATTAATTTTGGATGAGCAGTTCTTC
TRBD2 | TRBJ2-7 | TRBV7-2 | - | CASTLAGGPDEQYF | TGTGCCAGCACCTTAGCGGGAGGGCCTGACGAGCAGTACTTC
TRBD2 | TRBJ2-1 | TRBV11-2 | - | CASSLRTSGIMDEQFF | TGTGCCAGCAGCTTACGGACTAGCGGGATAATGGATGAGCAGTTCTTC
- | TRBJ2-2 | TRBV9 | - | CASGVNTGELFF | TGTGCCAGTGGGGTTAACACCGGGGAGCTGTTTTTT
- | TRBJ2-7 | TRBV7-9 | - | CASSFSRSTYEQYF | TGTGCCAGCAGCTTCTCCAGGAGTACCTACGAGCAGTACTTC
- | TRBJ2-3 | TRBV5-4 | - | CASSLSRDTQYF | TGTGCCAGCAGCTTGTCACGCGATACGCAGTATTTT
TRBD1 | TRBJ1-1 | TRBV7-9 | - | CASSLYRQGVNEAFF | TGTGCCAGCAGCCTATACCGACAGGGGGTTAATGAAGCTTTCTTT